This paragraph covers one TCR beta chain sequence. The antigen is not known. Then a second PCR, running about 7 to 11 cycles, was carried out with a sample-barcoded 5' primer and a J-beta primer mix. TCRdb reprocessed the 5' RACE reads with MiXCR, giving one entry per CDR3 protein. This sample has 800,000 to 1,000,000 distinct CDR3 sequences; about 48% occur once, and the top ten carry around an eighth. Donation came from healthy Caucasian individuals in Russia who were aged roughly 6 to 95. The sample belongs to a study of blood T cells in healthy people across ages. Broader study findings: Without sorted subsets, naive and antigen-experienced compartments could not be conclusively compared. Among T cells, TCR beta diversity per million cells dropped roughly linearly as age rose.

Germline CDR1 and CDR2: MGHRA and YSYEKL. Deletions cut 1 base from V and 6 bases from J, with 13 bases between. The CDR3 extends over 15 amino acids. The specimen was blood. The chain joins TRBV4-1 to TRBJ2-1; D is uncertain. The TCR comes from a man aged 30 to 39 in good health. This chain's CDR3 is CASSQGLISGNEQFF. In DNA form, the CDR3 reads TGCGCCAGCAGCCAAGGGCTAATTAGTGGCAATGAGCAGTTCTTC.